This T cell receptor beta chain was captured by sequencing in a study of Tregs in tolerant kidney transplant recipients. Study findings and constraints: This study did not directly address biological reproducibility. The most relevant donor-specific Treg TCRbeta repertoire apparently came from expansion with activated donor B cells. Few patients were studied, so findings need validation in larger groups.

Data came from immunoSEQ multiplex PCR; TCRdb stores just in-frame clones and leaves some out. The data hold around 50,000 clones, with around 83% observed a single time. Thawed PBMCs were FACS-sorted into unstimulated CD4+CD25+CD127- regulatory T cells, CD4+CD25- non-regulatory cells, CD4 and CD8 cells. The CDR3 totals 13 residues. Germline values: CDR1 SGHVS, CDR2 FQNEAQ. The J segment lost 8 bases and the V segment lost 2 bases, leaving 4 bases of the junction unmatched. This clone was detected only once. What it binds is unknown. The chain carries TRBV7-8 and TRBJ1-1; TRBD1 matches at 8 bases. The sample was CD4+ T cells from blood. This receptor was identified in a human donor in good health. DNA of the CDR3: TGTGCCAGCAGCTTATTTCGGACAGGGGAAGCTTTCTTT. Its protein product is CASSLFRTGEAFF.